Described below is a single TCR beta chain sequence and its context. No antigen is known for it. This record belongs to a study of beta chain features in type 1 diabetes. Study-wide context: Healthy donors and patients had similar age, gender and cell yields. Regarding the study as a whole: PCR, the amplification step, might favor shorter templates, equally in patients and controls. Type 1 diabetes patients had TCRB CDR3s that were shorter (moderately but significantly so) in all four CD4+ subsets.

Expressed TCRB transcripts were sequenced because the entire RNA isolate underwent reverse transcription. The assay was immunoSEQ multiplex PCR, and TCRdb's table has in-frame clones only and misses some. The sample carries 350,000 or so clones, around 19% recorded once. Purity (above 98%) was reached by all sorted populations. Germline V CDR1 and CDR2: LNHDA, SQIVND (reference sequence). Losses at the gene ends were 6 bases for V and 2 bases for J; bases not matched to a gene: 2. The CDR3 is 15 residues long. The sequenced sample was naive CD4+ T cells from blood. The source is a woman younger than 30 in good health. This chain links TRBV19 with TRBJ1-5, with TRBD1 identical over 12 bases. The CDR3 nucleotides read TGTGCCAGTAGGGGACAGGGGGCAGGCAATCAGCCCCAGCATTTT. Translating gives CASRGQGAGNQPQHF.